This T cell receptor (beta chain) was observed in a study of blood T cell repertoires in COVID-19. Study-wide background: The cDNA or gDNA used as material had been derived from T cells, B-cell-depleted T cells, or PBMCs.

In the source study's methods: Nucleated cell counts were estimated from reference gene primer amplification. Profiling relied on immunoSEQ multiplex PCR, and the TCRdb table lists in-frame clones only, not all of them. The V and J calls and clone size are taken from that table; D and trimming were inferred from the DNA. This table holds some 130,000 clones, roughly 85% found once. The CDR3 sequence is 15 residues long. Trimming stripped 10 bases from V and 0 bases from J, with 17 bases between. The germline V gene has CDR1 MDHEN and CDR2 SYDVKM. The sequence came from a man aged 55 to 70 with acute or convalescent COVID-19. Sequences were obtained from peripheral blood. The chain carries TRBV28 and TRBJ2-3; tentative D call: TRBD2 (5 bases). CDR3 region: CATHPHTGSTDTQYF. CDR3 DNA: TGTGCCACCCACCCCCATACGGGAAGCACAGATACGCAGTATTTT.